Described below is a single TCR beta chain sequence and its context. Germline CDR1 and CDR2: GTSNPN and SVGIG (reference sequence). The CDR3 has 15 amino acids. With 0 bases clipped from V and 7 bases from J, the junction kept 6 bases outside the gene matches. This sample stems from a study of T cell changes during pregnancy in multiple sclerosis. Profiled with immunoSEQ multiplex PCR; TCRdb holds only in-frame clones, not every one. Among around 88,000 clones listed, 92% were seen once. This TCR was recovered from a female donor in good health, enrolled as a control in a pregnancy study. The sequenced sample was peripheral blood, obtained after pregnancy. The chain recombines TRBV30 with TRBJ2-2; 9 bases map to TRBD2. CDR3 DNA sequence: TGTGCCTGGAGTGTTAGGAGCGGGGGGTACGGGGAGCTGTTTTTT. Amino acids: CAWSVRSGGYGELFF.